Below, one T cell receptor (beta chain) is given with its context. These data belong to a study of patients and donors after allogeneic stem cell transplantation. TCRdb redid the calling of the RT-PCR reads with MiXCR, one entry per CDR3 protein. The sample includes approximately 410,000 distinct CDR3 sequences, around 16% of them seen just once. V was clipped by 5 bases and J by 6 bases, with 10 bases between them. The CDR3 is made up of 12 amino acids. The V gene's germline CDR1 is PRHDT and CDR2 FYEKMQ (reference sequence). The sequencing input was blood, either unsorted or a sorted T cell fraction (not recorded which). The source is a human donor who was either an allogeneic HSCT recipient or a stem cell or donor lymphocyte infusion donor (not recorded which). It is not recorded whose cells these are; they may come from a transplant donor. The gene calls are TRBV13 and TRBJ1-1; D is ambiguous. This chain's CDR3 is CASSPTGPEAFF. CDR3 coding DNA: TGTGCCAGCAGCCCGACGGGTCCTGAAGCTTTCTTT.